This TCR beta chain was identified in a study of T cell changes during pregnancy in multiple sclerosis (dated by TCRdb to between 2018 and 2021). A note on the overall study: In women with multiple sclerosis, the researchers looked at how the T cell repertoire shifted as pregnancy progressed.

The CDR3 sequence holds 14 residues, the cysteine and phenylalanine included. The retained sequence is limited to the CDR3, 42 bases, with the frame set at the first base. Based on the germline V gene, the CDR1 and CDR2 sequences are MDHEN and SYDVKM. Trimming costs V 5 bases and J 0 bases, and their ends lie 8 bases apart. As concerns this clone: It has no known antigen specificity. One base away there is no much larger clone; base qualities are not given.

Library prep was done by the immunoSEQ multiplex PCR assay. As stored in TCRdb, this immuneACCESS dataset retains in-frame rearrangements with V and J assigned. A fraction of the clones does not appear; measured against another copy, unresolved V genes explain less than half of the discrepancy, and the remainder lacks a known reason. The sample profile shows over 85,000 clones; 75% to 95% of them were found once. Approximately 1.6% of the sample comes from the top ten. This clonotype originated in a female donor in good health, enrolled as a control in a pregnancy study. This sample comprised peripheral blood, obtained after pregnancy. The chain was built from TRBV28 and TRBJ2-1; TRBD1 is possibly the D segment (5 matching bases). The DNA sequence follows: TGTGCCAGCAGTAGGGGCGTCTCCTACAATGAGCAGTTCTTC. Its coded protein is CASSRGVSYNEQFF.